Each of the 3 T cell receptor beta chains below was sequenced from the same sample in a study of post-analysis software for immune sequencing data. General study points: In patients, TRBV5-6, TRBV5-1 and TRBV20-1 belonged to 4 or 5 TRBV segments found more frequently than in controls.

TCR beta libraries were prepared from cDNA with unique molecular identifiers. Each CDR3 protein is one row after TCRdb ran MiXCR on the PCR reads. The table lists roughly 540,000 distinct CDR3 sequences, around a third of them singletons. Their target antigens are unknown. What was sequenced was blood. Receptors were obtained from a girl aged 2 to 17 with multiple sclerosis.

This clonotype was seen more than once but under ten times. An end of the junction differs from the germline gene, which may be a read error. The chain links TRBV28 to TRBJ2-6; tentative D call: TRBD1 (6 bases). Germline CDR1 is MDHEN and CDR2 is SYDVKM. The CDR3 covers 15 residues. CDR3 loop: CASSQGGPGANVRTF. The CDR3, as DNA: TGTGCCAGTTCCCAAGGGGGTCCTGGGGCCAACGTCCGGACTTTC.

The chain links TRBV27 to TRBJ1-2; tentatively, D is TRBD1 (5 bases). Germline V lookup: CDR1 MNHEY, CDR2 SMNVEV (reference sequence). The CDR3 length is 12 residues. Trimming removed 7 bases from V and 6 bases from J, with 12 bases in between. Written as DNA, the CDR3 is TGTGCCAGCAATGATCGAGGGGATGGCTACACCTTC. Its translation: CASNDRGDGYTF.

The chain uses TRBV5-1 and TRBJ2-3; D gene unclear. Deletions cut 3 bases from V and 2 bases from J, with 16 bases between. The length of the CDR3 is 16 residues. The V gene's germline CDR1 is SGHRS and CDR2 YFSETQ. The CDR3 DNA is TGCGCCAGCAGCTCGCAACCGGCAGAGCCCACAGATACGCAGTATTTT. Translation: CASSSQPAEPTDTQYF.